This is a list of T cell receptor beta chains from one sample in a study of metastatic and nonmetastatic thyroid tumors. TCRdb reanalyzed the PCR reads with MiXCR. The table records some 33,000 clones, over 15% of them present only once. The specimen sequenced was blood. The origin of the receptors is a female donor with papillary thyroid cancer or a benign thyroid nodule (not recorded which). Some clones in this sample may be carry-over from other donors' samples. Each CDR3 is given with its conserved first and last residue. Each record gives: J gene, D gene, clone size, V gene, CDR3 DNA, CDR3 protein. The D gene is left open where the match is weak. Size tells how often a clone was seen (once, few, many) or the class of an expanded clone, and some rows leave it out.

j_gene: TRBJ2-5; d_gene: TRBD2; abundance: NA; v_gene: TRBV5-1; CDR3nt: TGCGCCAGCAGCTTGCTAGCGGGGGGACAAGAGACCAAGTACTTC; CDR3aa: CASSLLAGGQETKYF
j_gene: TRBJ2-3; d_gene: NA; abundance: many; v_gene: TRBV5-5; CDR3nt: TGTGCCAGCAGCTTGTTACCTAGCACAGATACGCAGTATTTT; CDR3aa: CASSLLPSTDTQYF
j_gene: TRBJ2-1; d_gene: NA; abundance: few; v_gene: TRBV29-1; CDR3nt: TGCAGCGTCGGCCCCCGGGAGATGGTGTTCTTC; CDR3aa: CSVGPREMVFF
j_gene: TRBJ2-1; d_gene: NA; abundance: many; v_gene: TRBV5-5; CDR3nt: TGTGCCAGCAGCTTGGGAGGGGCCACGTCAGGATATCAGTTCTTC; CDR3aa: CASSLGGATSGYQFF
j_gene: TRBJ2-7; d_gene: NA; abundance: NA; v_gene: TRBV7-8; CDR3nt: TGTGCCAGCAGCTTATGGGTGACCTACGAGCAGTACTTC; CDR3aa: CASSLWVTYEQYF
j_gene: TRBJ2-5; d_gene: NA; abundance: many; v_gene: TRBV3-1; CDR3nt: TGTGCCAGCAGCCAAATGGCTAGCTCCCAAGAGACCCAGTACTTC; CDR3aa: CASSQMASSQETQYF
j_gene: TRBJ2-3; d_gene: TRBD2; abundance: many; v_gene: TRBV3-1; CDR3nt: TGTGCCAGCAGCCAATCGGGGGGGGGCGCCGATACGCAGTATTTT; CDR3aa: CASSQSGGGADTQYF
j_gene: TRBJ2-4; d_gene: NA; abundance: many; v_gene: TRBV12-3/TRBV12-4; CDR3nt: TGTGCCAGCAGGGGAGAGCGTGACGCCGCCAAAAACATTCAGTACTTC; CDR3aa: CASRGERDAAKNIQYF
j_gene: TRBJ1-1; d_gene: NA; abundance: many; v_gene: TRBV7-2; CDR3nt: TGTGCCAGCAGCTCGGAAGGGGCGAGGAACACTGAAGCTTTCTTT; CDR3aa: CASSSEGARNTEAFF
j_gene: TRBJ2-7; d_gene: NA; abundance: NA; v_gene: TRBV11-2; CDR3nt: TGTGCCAGCAGCGCCAGACAGGTGTCCCAACTGCGGGAGCAGTACTTC; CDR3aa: CASSARQVSQLREQYF
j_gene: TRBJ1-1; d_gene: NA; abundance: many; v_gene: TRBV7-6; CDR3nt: TGTGCCAGCAGCCCCCTCGGGGGTAACACTGAAGCTTTCTTT; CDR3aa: CASSPLGGNTEAFF
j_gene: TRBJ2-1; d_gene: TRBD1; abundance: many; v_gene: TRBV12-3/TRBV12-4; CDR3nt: TGTGCCAGCAGCAACCCCCGGACAGGGGGGCGGAATGAGCAGTTCTTC; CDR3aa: CASSNPRTGGRNEQFF
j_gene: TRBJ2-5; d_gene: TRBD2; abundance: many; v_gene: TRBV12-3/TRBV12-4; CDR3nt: TGTGCCAGCAGTTTAGCGGGAGGGCCCACGGAGACCCAGTACTTC; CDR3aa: CASSLAGGPTETQYF
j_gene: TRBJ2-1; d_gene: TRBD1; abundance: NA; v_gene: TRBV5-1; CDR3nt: TGCGCCAGCAGCTTGCTTCGGACAGGCCTTGACAATGAGCAGTTCTTC; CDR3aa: CASSLLRTGLDNEQFF
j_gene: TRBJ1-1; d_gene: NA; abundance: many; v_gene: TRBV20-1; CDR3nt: TGCAGTGCTAGAGAAGGCCACTCTAACACTGAAGCTTTCTTT; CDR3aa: CSAREGHSNTEAFF
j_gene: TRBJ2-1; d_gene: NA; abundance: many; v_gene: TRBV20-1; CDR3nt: TGCAGTGCTAGGGTATCAGGGGCCGAGCAGTTCTTC; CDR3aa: CSARVSGAEQFF
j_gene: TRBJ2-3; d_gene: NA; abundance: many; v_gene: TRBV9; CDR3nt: TGTGCCAGCAGCACCGATCCGTTGGGCACAGATACGCAGTATTTT; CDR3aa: CASSTDPLGTDTQYF
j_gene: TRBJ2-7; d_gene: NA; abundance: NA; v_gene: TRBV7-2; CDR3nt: TGTGCCAGCAGCTCCCAGCGGAACTACGAGCAGTACTTC; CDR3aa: CASSSQRNYEQYF
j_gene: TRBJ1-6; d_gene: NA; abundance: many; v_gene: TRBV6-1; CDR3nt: TGTGCCAGCAGTTTCCTTCACAGAAATTCACCCCTCCACTTT; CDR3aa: CASSFLHRNSPLHF
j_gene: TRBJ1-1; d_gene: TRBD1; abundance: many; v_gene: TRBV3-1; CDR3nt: TGTGCCAGCAGCCAACTCCGGGACAGCACTGAAGCTTTCTTT; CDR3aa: CASSQLRDSTEAFF
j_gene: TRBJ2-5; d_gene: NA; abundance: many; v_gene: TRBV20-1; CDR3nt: TGCAGTGCTAGAGATCGGCAGGGAGAGACCCAGTACTTC; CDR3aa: CSARDRQGETQYF
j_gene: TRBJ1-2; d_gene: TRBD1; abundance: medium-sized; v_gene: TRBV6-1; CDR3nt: TGTGCCAGCAGGAAGAGTAGGACAGGCCCCTATGGCTACACCTTC; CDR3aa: CASRKSRTGPYGYTF
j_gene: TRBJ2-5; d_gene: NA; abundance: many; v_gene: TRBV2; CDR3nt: TGTGCCAGCGGGGCAGAGGGAGAGACCCAGTACTTC; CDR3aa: CASGAEGETQYF
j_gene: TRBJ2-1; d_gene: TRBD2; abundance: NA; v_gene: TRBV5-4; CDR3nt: TGTGCCAGCAGCTTGGTAAGACTAGCGGGAGGGGGGCAGTTCTTC; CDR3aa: CASSLVRLAGGGQFF
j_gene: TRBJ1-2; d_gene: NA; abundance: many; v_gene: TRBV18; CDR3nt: TGTGCCAGCTCACCAGTCAGGGATGGCTACACCTTC; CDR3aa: CASSPVRDGYTF
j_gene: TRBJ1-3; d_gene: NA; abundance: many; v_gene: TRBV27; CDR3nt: TGTGCCAGCAGAGCCTGGGGGGGTAAGGGAAACACCATATATTTT; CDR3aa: CASRAWGGKGNTIYF
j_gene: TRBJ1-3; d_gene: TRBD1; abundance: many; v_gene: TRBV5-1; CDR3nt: TGCGCCAGCAGCTCGACAGGGGGAGAAGGAAACACCATATATTTT; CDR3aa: CASSSTGGEGNTIYF
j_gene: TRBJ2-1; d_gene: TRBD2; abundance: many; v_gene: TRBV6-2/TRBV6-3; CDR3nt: TGTGCCAGCAGTCGCACTAGCGGGAGTATGGATGAGCAGTTCTTC; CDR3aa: CASSRTSGSMDEQFF
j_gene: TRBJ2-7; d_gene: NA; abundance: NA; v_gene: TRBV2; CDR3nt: TGTGCCAGCAGTCAGGCCCCTGAGCAGTACTTC; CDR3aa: CASSQAPEQYF
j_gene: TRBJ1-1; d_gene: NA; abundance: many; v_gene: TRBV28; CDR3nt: TGTGCCAGCAGCCCTGAAGTCACAGGGACAGCTTTCTTT; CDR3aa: CASSPEVTGTAFF
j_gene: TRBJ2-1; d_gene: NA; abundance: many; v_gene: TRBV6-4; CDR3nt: TGTGCCAGCAGTAGAGACCAGGGCCCCAATGAGCAGTTCTTC; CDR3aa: CASSRDQGPNEQFF
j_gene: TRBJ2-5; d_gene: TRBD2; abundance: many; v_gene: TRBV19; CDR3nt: TGTGCCAGTAGTGCCCCGGGGGGACAAGAGACCCAGTACTTC; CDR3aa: CASSAPGGQETQYF
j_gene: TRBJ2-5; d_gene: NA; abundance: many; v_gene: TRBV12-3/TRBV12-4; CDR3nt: TGTGCCAGCAGCCGGGGACTTGGAGAGACCCAGTACTTC; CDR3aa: CASSRGLGETQYF
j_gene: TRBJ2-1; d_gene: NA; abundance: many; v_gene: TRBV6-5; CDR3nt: TGTGCCAGCAGTTACCCAATTTTACCAGGGTCGGATGAGCAGTTCTTC; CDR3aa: CASSYPILPGSDEQFF
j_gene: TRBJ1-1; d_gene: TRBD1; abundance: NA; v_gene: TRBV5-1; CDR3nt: TGCTCCGGCAGCTCCGGGACAGGGGGGGCGTACACTGAAGCTTTCTTT; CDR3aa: CSGSSGTGGAYTEAFF
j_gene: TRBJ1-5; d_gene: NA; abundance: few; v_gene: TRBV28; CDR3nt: TGTGCCAGCAGTCCAAACACACGGCACCAGCATTTT; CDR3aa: CASSPNTRHQHF
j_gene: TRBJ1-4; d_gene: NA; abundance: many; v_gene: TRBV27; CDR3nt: TGTGCCAGCAGTCCCACGGGGGGGAATAATGAAAAACTGTTTTTT; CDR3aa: CASSPTGGNNEKLFF
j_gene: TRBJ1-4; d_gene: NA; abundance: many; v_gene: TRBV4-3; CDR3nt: TGCGCCAGCAGCCAAGATTGGCAGGGAGGGGAAAAACTGTTTTTT; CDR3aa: CASSQDWQGGEKLFF
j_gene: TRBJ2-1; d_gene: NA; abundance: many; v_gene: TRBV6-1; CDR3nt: TGTGCCAGTACCTCTACTTTAACCTCCTACAATGAGCAGTTCTTC; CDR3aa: CASTSTLTSYNEQFF
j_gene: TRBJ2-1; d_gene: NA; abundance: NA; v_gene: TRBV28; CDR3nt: TGTGCCAGCAGTAGGTTCAGCACCTCCAATGAGCACTTCTTC; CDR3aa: CASSRFSTSNEHFF
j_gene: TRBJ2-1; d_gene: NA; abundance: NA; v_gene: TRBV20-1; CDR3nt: TGCAGTACTAGATATGGCCAGCGGGTCAACAATGAGCAGTTCTTC; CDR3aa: CSTRYGQRVNNEQFF